These 30 T cell receptor beta chains originate from one sample sequenced in a study of blood T cell repertoires in COVID-19. TCRdb's table, derived via immunoSEQ multiplex PCR, lists solely in-frame clones and lacks some. The sample records roughly 150,000 clones, approximately 87% being singletons. The specimen sequenced was peripheral blood. The receptors were sampled from an older woman with acute or convalescent COVID-19.

Comment on this clone: This same CDR3 is encoded by further DNA sequences in the sample. In nucleotides, the CDR3 is TGTGCCAGCAGCCAAGATCTTCGCAATCAGCCCCAGCATTTT. It is translated as CASSQDLRNQPQHF. V and J are TRBV3-1 (or the pseudogene TRBV3-2) and TRBJ1-5; D not certain. CDR3 length: 14 residues. Trimming pared 0 bases from V and 2 bases from J, leaving 5 bases between. CDR1 LGHDT and CDR2 YNNKEL come from the germline V gene (reference sequence).

CDR3 in amino acids: CASSGRTSGRAGETQYF. The CDR3, as DNA: TGCGCCAGCAGCGGAAGGACTAGCGGGAGGGCCGGGGAGACCCAGTACTTC. V gene TRBV5-1 combines with J gene TRBJ2-5; 15 nucleotides line up with TRBD2. The germline gives CDR1 SGHRS, CDR2 YFSETQ. The CDR3 extends over 17 amino acids. Losses at the gene ends were 4 bases for V and 5 bases for J; bases not matched to a gene: 9.

This chain joins TRBV30 and TRBJ2-2; maybe TRBD1 (6 bases). The V end was cut by 2 bases, the J end by 4 bases, with 14 bases between. This CDR3 has 15 amino acids. CDR1 and CDR2 (germline): GTSNPN, SVGIG (reference sequence). CDR3 in DNA: TGTGCCTGGAGTCCTGGACAGAAATCCACCGGGGAGCTGTTTTTT. This gives the protein CAWSPGQKSTGELFF. The whole variable domain, filled in from reference TRBV30 and TRBJ2-2, reads SQTIHQWPATLVQPVGSPLSLECTVEGTSNPNLYWYRQAAGRGLQLLFYSVGIGQISSEVPQNLSASRPQDRQFILSSKKLLLSDSGFYLCAWSPGQKSTGELFFGEGSRLTVL.

This clone was counted once. The rearrangement links TRBV6-5 to TRBJ2-7; 9 bases fit TRBD1. J lost 4 bases, V lost 8 bases, and 9 bases had no gene match. This CDR3 comprises 14 residues. Per germline, CDR1 MNHEY and CDR2 SVGAGI. The CDR3 region has the DNA TGTGCCAGCGAGACAGGGGGAGCTTCTTACGAGCAGTACTTC. It codes for CASETGGASYEQYF.

A remark on this clone: The germline gene is not matched at one end of the junction; a read error may be the cause. Other DNA variants within this sample encode the same CDR3. V and J are TRBV4-1 and TRBJ2-7, with a possible D match to TRBD1 (6 bases). Germline loops: CDR1 MGHRA, CDR2 YSYEKL. The CDR3 is made up of 15 amino acids. CDR3 residues: CASSPHWDTSYEQYF. The CDR3 coding sequence is TGTGCCAGCAGCCCACACTGGGACACCTCCTACGAGCAGTACTTC.

This chain uses TRBV27 with TRBJ1-5; TRBD1 is a possible D gene (5 bases). V was cut by 6 bases and J by 5 bases, with 14 bases left in between. Looked up from germline, CDR1 is MNHEY and CDR2 is SMNVEV (reference sequence). CDR3 length: 14 residues. The CDR3 sequence is CASSPNRNDQPQHF. Here the CDR3 DNA reads TGTGCCAGCAGCCCGAACAGGAACGATCAGCCCCAGCATTTT.

This chain connects TRBV7-2 to TRBJ2-1, with 9 bases aligning to TRBD2. The CDR3 has 18 residues. The junction had 15 bases not matched to a gene; V was cut back by 5 bases and J by 4 bases. Germline V gives CDR1 SGHTA, CDR2 FQGNSA. CDR3 region: CASSRRGSGSFRYNEQFF. As DNA, the CDR3 is TGTGCCAGCAGCCGCCGGGGTAGCGGGAGCTTCCGGTACAATGAGCAGTTCTTC.

The rearrangement uses TRBV5-1 and TRBJ2-3, with D tentatively TRBD1 (5 bases). The CDR3 loop spans 14 amino acids. Between the trimmed V and J ends, which lost 1 base and 6 bases, there was a span of 12 bases. CDR1 SGHRS and CDR2 YFSETQ come from the germline V gene. Here the CDR3 reads CASSLQGLMDTQYF. CDR3 in DNA: TGCGCCAGCAGCTTGCAGGGATTGATGGATACGCAGTATTTT. Looking up the rest from reference TRBV5-1 and TRBJ2-3 gives the full variable domain: KAGVTQTPRYLIKTRGQQVTLSCSPISGHRSVSWYQQTPGQGLQFLFEYFSETQRNKGNFPGRFSGRQFSNSRSEMNVSTLELGDSALYLCASSLQGLMDTQYFGPGTRLTVL.

The chain recombines TRBV6-2 or TRBV6-3 with TRBJ2-2, with 14 bases identical to TRBD2. CDR3 size: 17 residues. V gave up 2 bases and J gave up 5 bases; unmatched junction bases: 4. Germline V gives CDR1 MNHEY, CDR2 SVGEGT. The CDR3 DNA reads TGTGCCAGCAGTTACCGACGGACTAGCGGGAGGACCGGGGAGCTGTTTTTT. Protein product: CASSYRRTSGRTGELFF.

Note on this clone: The sample carries other DNA sequences with the same CDR3. This chain uses TRBV5-1 with TRBJ2-7; TRBD1 aligns across 10 bases. The CDR3 totals 15 residues. The V and J ends lost 0 bases and 4 bases, in that order; junction bases with no gene match: 4. CDR1 is SGHRS and CDR2 is YFSETQ in the germline V gene. CDR3 coding DNA: TGCGCCAGCAGCTTGGGGACAGGGGGTGGTTACGAGCAGTACTTC. Translating it yields CASSLGTGGGYEQYF.

The genes are TRBV7-9 and TRBJ2-5, with 8 bases matching TRBD1. Germline V gene data show CDR1 as SEHNR and CDR2 as FQNEAQ (reference sequence). Trimming took 3 bases from V and 7 from J; bases not matched to a gene: 16. This CDR3 is built from 17 residues. The CDR3 nucleotides are TGTGCCAGCAGCTTGGGAGGACAGGGACCGAGAAGCGGGACCCAGTACTTC. Amino acid sequence: CASSLGGQGPRSGTQYF.

The chain links TRBV5-5 to TRBJ1-2, with D maybe TRBD1 (6 bases). Per the germline V gene, CDR1 is SGHKS and CDR2 is YYEKEE (reference sequence). The CDR3 is 14 residues long. Trimming removed 1 base at V and 3 bases at J, with 10 bases between. In DNA, the CDR3 is TGTGCCAGCAGCTTGACAGGGTGGGACTATGGCTACACCTTC. Amino acids: CASSLTGWDYGYTF.

This chain connects TRBV18 to TRBJ1-1; 7 positions match TRBD1. Germline CDR1 KGHSH, CDR2 LQKENI. CDR3 size: 15 residues. The V segment lost 3 bases and the J segment 8 bases; nucleotides outside the gene matches: 12. In DNA form, the CDR3 reads TGTGCCAGCTCACCTCCCGACAGGGTTTCATTGGAAGCTTTCTTT. This encodes CASSPPDRVSLEAFF.

The sample holds a few counts of this clone. The chain joins TRBV10-3 to TRBJ2-2; TRBD1 matches 9 bases. With V trimmed by 5 bases and J by 4 bases, 2 bases remained unmatched. CDR1 and CDR2 (germline): ENHRY, SYGVKD. The CDR3 spans 14 residues. The CDR3: CAISPGQGTGELFF. The DNA for the CDR3 is TGTGCCATCAGTCCGGGACAGGGCACCGGGGAGCTGTTTTTT.

The chain employs TRBV9 and TRBJ2-1, with TRBD1 as a possible D gene (6 bases). Germline V CDR1 and CDR2: SGDLS, YYNGEE. CDR3 length: 15 residues. V lost 0 bases and J 4 bases, leaving 11 bases between the germline ends. CDR3 DNA sequence: TGTGCCAGCAGCGTAGCCGGGACAACTTACAATGAGCAGTTCTTC. Translated: CASSVAGTTYNEQFF.

The chain employs TRBV2 and TRBJ2-6, with a possible D match to TRBD2 (7 bases). CDR3 length: 17 residues. Trimming shortened V by 2 bases and J by 1 base, and 12 bases separated the two germline ends. CDR1 is SNHLY, CDR2 FYNNEI, per germline. The CDR3 DNA reads TGTGCCAGCAGTGAAAGGGGGGGCAGGTCTGGGGCCAACGTCCTGACTTTC. It codes for CASSERGGRSGANVLTF.

The genes are TRBV18 and TRBJ2-1, with a tentative D call TRBD1 (6 bases). The V gene's germline CDR1 is KGHSH and CDR2 LQKENI. This CDR3 region has 13 residues. V shed 2 bases and J shed 4 bases, with 6 bases lying between them. CDR3 bases: TGTGCCAGCTCACCAGACAGGTACAATGAGCAGTTCTTC. This sequence encodes CASSPDRYNEQFF.

With regard to this clone: The sample contains more than one DNA sequence encoding this CDR3. The V gene is TRBV5-1, the J gene TRBJ2-5; D is undetermined. This CDR3 region has 13 residues. Trimming removed 5 bases from V and 1 base from J, with 9 bases in between. Germline V CDR1 and CDR2: SGHRS, YFSETQ. Here the CDR3 DNA reads TGCGCCAGCAGTTTAGTGATCCAAGAGACCCAGTACTTC. Translation gives CASSLVIQETQYF.

V gene TRBV6-5 combines with J gene TRBJ1-6, with 7 bases identical to TRBD1. CDR1 is MNHEY, CDR2 SVGAGI, per germline. The CDR3 runs to 13 residues. V lost 7 bases and J lost 9; bases outside the gene matches: 6. The CDR3 loop reads CASTDRTLSPLHF. Written as DNA, the CDR3 is TGTGCCAGCACGGACAGGACTCTTTCACCCCTCCACTTT.

The V and J genes are TRBV19 and TRBJ2-7; D might be TRBD1 (5 bases). Per the germline V gene, CDR1 is LNHDA and CDR2 is SQIVND (reference sequence). The CDR3 has 15 amino acids. V lost 5 bases, J lost 3 bases, and 17 bases lay in between. Here the CDR3 reads CASSLKKQGGYEQYF. CDR3 nucleotide sequence: TGTGCCAGTAGTCTAAAAAAGCAGGGTGGCTACGAGCAGTACTTC.

This chain joins TRBV3-1 (or the pseudogene TRBV3-2) and TRBJ1-1; no firm D call. CDR3 length equals 14 residues. V was clipped by 1 base and J by 7 bases, with 13 bases between them. In germline, CDR1 is LGHDT, CDR2 YNNKEL (reference sequence). The CDR3 is CASSQARVRDEAFF. The CDR3 DNA sequence: TGTGCCAGCAGCCAAGCCCGTGTTAGAGATGAAGCTTTCTTT.

CDR3 coding DNA: TGTGCCAGCACCCCTGGCGGGATATCCTACAATGAGCAGTTCTTC. It translates to CASTPGGISYNEQFF. This chain uses TRBV28 with TRBJ2-1; tentative D call: TRBD2 (6 bases). The CDR3 is 15 residues long. Germline V CDR1 and CDR2: MDHEN, SYDVKM. V gave up 7 bases and J gave up 1 base, with 14 bases separating them.

The chain has TRBV7-8 and TRBJ2-2; 9 bases map to TRBD2. The ends lost 5 bases at V and 1 base at J; junction bases unmatched: 8. Germline CDR1 and CDR2: SGHVS and FQNEAQ. This CDR3 is 17 amino acids long. CDR3 region: CASSRATSGWNTGELFF. In nucleotides, the CDR3 is TGTGCCAGCAGCCGCGCAACTAGCGGGTGGAACACCGGGGAGCTGTTTTTT.

The chain combines TRBV4-1 with TRBJ1-3; TRBD1 aligns across 7 bases. The ends lost 3 bases at V and 0 bases at J; junction bases unmatched: 14. The V gene's germline CDR1 is MGHRA and CDR2 YSYEKL. The CDR3 length is 19 residues. The CDR3 DNA sequence: TGCGCCAGCAGCCACCCCGGGACAGATTCCTTCCTCTCTGGAAACACCATATATTTT. Its translation is CASSHPGTDSFLSGNTIYF.

This chain links TRBV5-1 with TRBJ2-1, with D tentatively TRBD1 (6 bases). The V gene lost 4 bases and the J gene lost 6 bases, with 11 bases spanning the gap. The CDR3 is 13 residues long. Germline CDR1 and CDR2: SGHRS and YFSETQ. The CDR3 coding sequence is TGCGCCAGCAGCCCAGACAGGTTCAATGAGCAGTTCTTC. It is translated as CASSPDRFNEQFF.

The chain links TRBV7-2 to TRBJ1-2, with D tentatively TRBD1 (6 bases). This CDR3 spans 13 amino acids. V was cut by 3 bases and J by 6 bases, with 11 bases left in between. Germline loops: CDR1 SGHTA, CDR2 FQGNSA. This chain's CDR3 is CASSFGQRNGYTF. In DNA, the CDR3 is TGTGCCAGCAGCTTCGGACAGAGAAATGGCTACACCTTC. The full variable domain, rest sourced from reference TRBV7-2 and TRBJ1-2, is GAGVSQSPSNKVTEKGKDVELRCDPISGHTALYWYRQSLGQGLEFLIYFQGNSAPDKSGLPSDRFSAERTGGSVSTLTIQRTQQEDSAVYLCASSFGQRNGYTFGSGTRLTVV.

This rearrangement joins TRBV9 to TRBJ1-6; D is unclear. CDR1 is SGDLS and CDR2 is YYNGEE in the germline V gene. This CDR3 is built from 14 residues. V was cut by 2 bases and J by 5 bases, with 8 bases left in between. CDR3 region: CASSVGGNNSPLHF. The CDR3 DNA reads TGTGCCAGCAGCGTTGGCGGAAATAATTCACCCCTCCACTTT.

The count of this clone is one. The CDR3 sequence is CASSFFGAEAFF. The CDR3 DNA reads as TGTGCCAGCAGTTTCTTCGGAGCCGAAGCTTTCTTT. The chain employs TRBV12-3 or TRBV12-4 and TRBJ1-1; D is undetermined. V was trimmed by 3 bases and J by 8 bases, leaving 10 bases between them. The CDR3 is 12 residues long.

The rearrangement uses TRBV4-3 and TRBJ1-2, with 7 bases lining up with TRBD1. The germline V gene encodes CDR1 LGHNA and CDR2 YSLEER. CDR3 size: 15 residues. Unmatched junction bases numbered 5, after V lost 0 bases and J lost 4 bases. CDR3 bases: TGCGCCAGCAGCCAAGATGGGACAGCGTTCTATGGCTACACCTTC. The encoded protein is CASSQDGTAFYGYTF.

The J gene is TRBJ1-4, the V gene TRBV12-3 or TRBV12-4; D perhaps matches TRBD1 (5 bases). The CDR3 is made up of 13 amino acids. V gave up 4 bases and J gave up 10 bases, with 13 bases separating them. For the CDR3, the DNA is TGTGCCAGCAGTTGGAGGGGATCAGGAAAACTGTTTTTT. It specifies CASSWRGSGKLFF.